Given below is one T cell receptor (beta chain) in context. The target antigen is unknown. In the PCR, 60 Vbeta and 13 Jbeta primers were used. Original processing notes: Unique TCR beta chains totaled some 80 million in a later count, with roughly 11 million of them shared. Measured with immunoSEQ multiplex PCR; TCRdb has only the in-frame clones, and not every one. V and J calls and clone size follow that table, whereas D and trimming were derived from the DNA. The sample holds 100,000 to 150,000 clones, about 74% seen once. This sample was included in a study of cytomegalovirus exposure and HLA in healthy donors. Overall study: From donors who were HLA-typed, an early data release held about 85 million unique TCRs.

Points from the study as a whole: The study listed under 200 cytomegalovirus-associated TCR beta chains. Data from an earlier analysis indicated that most TCR beta V segments were productive either about 87% or about 30% of the time.

This clonotype was obtained from a woman aged 45-60 years in good health and CMV-seropositive. Material: PBMCs.

CDR3 protein: CASSFHRGVQYF. The CDR3 region has the DNA TGTGCCAGCAGCTTCCACAGGGGCGTGCAGTATTTT. The gene calls are TRBV11-2 and TRBJ2-3; 7 bases map to TRBD1. The CDR3 is made up of 12 amino acids. CDR1 is SGHAT and CDR2 is FQNNGV in the germline V gene. The V segment lost 3 bases and the J segment 11 bases; nucleotides outside the gene matches: 5.